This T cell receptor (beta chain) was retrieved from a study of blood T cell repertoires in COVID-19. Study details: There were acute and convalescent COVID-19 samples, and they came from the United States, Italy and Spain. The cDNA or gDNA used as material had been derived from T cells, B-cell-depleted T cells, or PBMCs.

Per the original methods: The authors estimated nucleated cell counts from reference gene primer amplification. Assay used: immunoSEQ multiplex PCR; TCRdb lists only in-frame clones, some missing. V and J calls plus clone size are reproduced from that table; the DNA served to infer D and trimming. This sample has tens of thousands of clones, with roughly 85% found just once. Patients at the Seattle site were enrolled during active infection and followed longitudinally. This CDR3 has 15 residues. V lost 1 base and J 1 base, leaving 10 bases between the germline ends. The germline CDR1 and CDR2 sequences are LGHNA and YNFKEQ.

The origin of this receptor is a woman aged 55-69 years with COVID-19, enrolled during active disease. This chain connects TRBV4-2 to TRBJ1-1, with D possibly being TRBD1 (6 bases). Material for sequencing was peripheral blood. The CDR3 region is CASSQVGHTNTEAFF. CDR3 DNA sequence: TGTGCCAGCAGCCAAGTGGGACACACGAACACTGAAGCTTTCTTT.